Listed below are T cell receptor beta chains from one sample, sequenced in a study of cytomegalovirus exposure and HLA in healthy donors. Only in-frame clones appear in the TCRdb table, and some are missing; sequencing was by immunoSEQ multiplex PCR. The repertoire holds 60,000 to 75,000 clones, with 90% to 97% as singletons. The sequenced material came from PBMCs. These receptors were collected from a young man in good health and CMV-seronegative. Both conserved end residues are part of each CDR3. The D gene is left open where the match is weak. Some rows mark clone size as missing; the rest say once, few, many or name a class of expanded clone.

cdr3_aa	cdr3_nt	v_call	d_call	clone_size	cdr3_length	j_call
CASSLGTSGSYEQYF	TGCGCCAGCAGCTTGGGGACTAGCGGTTCCTACGAGCAGTACTTC	TRBV5-1	TRBD2	-	15	TRBJ2-7
CASSLGRGGTGELFF	TGTGCCAGCAGCTTAGGCAGGGGTGGCACCGGGGAGCTGTTTTTT	TRBV7-6	-	-	15	TRBJ2-2
CASSYSQNQPQHF	TGTGCCAGCAGTTACTCGCAGAATCAGCCCCAGCATTTT	TRBV6-5	-	-	13	TRBJ1-5
CASSDSEGGGYTF	TGTGCCAGCAGTGACTCAGAGGGCGGTGGCTACACCTTC	TRBV6-4	-	-	13	TRBJ1-2
CASSSPLGEANIQYF	TGTGCCAGCAGCTCACCCTTGGGGGAGGCGAACATTCAGTACTTC	TRBV5-4	-	once	15	TRBJ2-4
CASSQQQGSTDTQYF	TGTGCCAGCAGCCAGCAACAGGGTAGCACAGATACGCAGTATTTT	TRBV4-2	-	-	15	TRBJ2-3
CASSLLDTQYF	TGTGCCAGCAGTTTACTTGATACGCAGTATTTT	TRBV28	-	-	11	TRBJ2-3
CAWAAKGLFNQPQHF	TGTGCCTGGGCGGCCAAGGGACTCTTCAATCAGCCCCAGCATTTT	TRBV30	-	once	15	TRBJ1-5
CASSFVERGAYEQYF	TGTGCCAGCAGTTTTGTTGAGCGGGGAGCCTACGAGCAGTACTTC	TRBV28	TRBD2	-	15	TRBJ2-7
CASSSGTSGSTYNEQFF	TGTGCCAGCAGCTCAGGGACTAGCGGTAGTACCTACAATGAGCAGTTCTTC	TRBV7-2	TRBD2	-	17	TRBJ2-1
CASSVGGYDRGQSEFF	TGTGCCAGCAGCGTAGGGGGATATGACAGGGGCCAATCGGAGTTCTTC	TRBV9	TRBD1	-	16	TRBJ2-1